Below, 32 T cell receptor beta chains from the same sample are listed, as sequenced in a study of control samples from healthy donors and cancer patients. Data came from immunoSEQ multiplex PCR; TCRdb stores just in-frame clones and leaves some out. The table has approximately 120,000 clones, 75% to 95% seen once. The sequenced sample consisted of blood. These receptors were collected from a human donor in good health. The donor label of this sample is uncertain.

The chain employs TRBV7-9 and TRBJ2-3; weak D call: TRBD2 (6 bases). Germline V gene data show CDR1 as SEHNR and CDR2 as FQNEAQ (reference sequence). The CDR3 is made up of 16 amino acids. V was trimmed by 5 bases and J by 0 bases, leaving 15 bases between them. CDR3 in DNA: TGTGCCAGCAGCAAGAATGGAGGGGTGAGCACAGATACGCAGTATTTT. Encoded protein: CASSKNGGVSTDTQYF.

A note on this clone: This sample also contains other DNA sequences that code for the same CDR3. The CDR3 loop is CASSIAGNTGELFF. In DNA form, the CDR3 reads TGTGCCAGTAGTATCGCCGGGAACACCGGGGAGCTGTTTTTT. This sequence joins TRBV19 and TRBJ2-2; D remains unclear. The CDR3 spans 14 residues. V was clipped by 3 bases and J by 1 base, with 6 bases between them. Germline V gives CDR1 LNHDA, CDR2 SQIVND (reference sequence).

The genes are TRBV19 and TRBJ1-2; no definite D call. V lost 4 bases to trimming and J lost 2 bases, with 5 bases between them. Germline V lookup: CDR1 LNHDA, CDR2 SQIVND (reference sequence). This CDR3 spans 12 amino acids. The CDR3 reads CASSSRNYGYTF. CDR3 bases: TGTGCCAGTAGTAGCAGGAACTATGGCTACACCTTC.

This chain connects TRBV5-6 to TRBJ2-3; no reliable D call. The V gene's germline CDR1 is SGHDT and CDR2 YYEEEE. Trimming left V 2 bases short and J 3 bases short, with 4 bases between. This CDR3 spans 12 amino acids. The CDR3 DNA reads TGTGCCAGCAGCTTTGTGACAGATACGCAGTATTTT. Translating gives CASSFVTDTQYF.

V and J are TRBV28 and TRBJ1-6; 10 positions match TRBD1. CDR1 is MDHEN and CDR2 is SYDVKM in the germline V gene. This CDR3 has 16 residues. After removal of 2 bases from V and 7 bases from J, the junction contained 5 bases not matched to a gene. Here the CDR3 reads CASSLIADRGNSPLHF. CDR3 in DNA: TGTGCCAGCAGTTTAATCGCGGACAGGGGGAATTCACCCCTCCACTTT.

The chain links TRBV5-1 to TRBJ1-1, with D possibly matching TRBD1 (6 bases). Deletions cut 4 bases from V and 1 base from J, with 14 bases between. The V gene's germline CDR1 is SGHRS and CDR2 YFSETQ. The CDR3 length is 15 residues. The CDR3 coding sequence is TGCGCCAGCAGCACCAGGACAGCTAAGAACACTGAAGCTTTCTTT. Amino acids: CASSTRTAKNTEAFF.

The chain links TRBV25-1 to TRBJ1-4; weak D call: TRBD1 (5 bases). The CDR3 runs to 14 residues. Between the trimmed V and J ends, which lost 2 bases and 3 bases, there was a span of 7 bases. The germline gives CDR1 MGHDK, CDR2 SYGVNS. CDR3 protein: CASSEPGSNEKLFF. The CDR3, as DNA: TGTGCCAGCAGTGAACCAGGGTCTAATGAAAAACTGTTTTTT.

This chain links TRBV9 with TRBJ2-3; the match to TRBD2 covers 10 bases. J gave up 4 bases and V 0 bases, and 2 bases lay outside the gene matches. The CDR3 runs 15 residues. Germline V gene data show CDR1 as SGDLS and CDR2 as YYNGEE. The CDR3, as DNA: TGTGCCAGCAGCGTAGATCTAGCGGGGGCAGATACGCAGTATTTT. This gives the protein CASSVDLAGADTQYF.

This chain connects TRBV6-5 to TRBJ1-1; unclear D gene. CDR1 is MNHEY and CDR2 is SVGAGI in the germline V gene. The CDR3 spans 15 residues. Trimming shortened V by 7 bases and J by 0 bases, and 15 bases separated the two germline ends. DNA of the CDR3: TGTGCCAGCACCTATGCCTCGGGGTTGAACACTGAAGCTTTCTTT. Protein: CASTYASGLNTEAFF.

With regard to this clone: The sample contains more than one DNA sequence encoding this CDR3. CDR3 amino acids: CASSGRTDPLEDTQYF. CDR3 nucleotides: TGCGCCAGCAGCGGGCGGACAGATCCTTTGGAGGATACGCAGTATTTT. The chain joins TRBV5-1 to TRBJ2-3, with D maybe TRBD1 (6 bases). Trimming stripped 4 bases from V and 6 bases from J, with 21 bases between. The germline CDR1 and CDR2 sequences are SGHRS and YFSETQ. The CDR3 extends over 16 amino acids.

This rearrangement joins TRBV20-1 to TRBJ1-5, with D uncertain. The CDR3 totals 12 residues. Trimming removed 3 bases from V and 1 base from J, with 4 bases in between. Per germline, CDR1 DFQATT and CDR2 SNEGSKA (reference sequence). The CDR3 bases are TGCAGTGCTAGTTCGAGCAATCAGCCCCAGCATTTT. Encoded protein: CSASSSNQPQHF.

The CDR3 region is CASRGPNTGELFF. The CDR3 region has the DNA TGTGCCAGCAGAGGACCGAACACCGGGGAGCTGTTTTTT. The chain couples TRBV6-4 to TRBJ2-2; D is unresolved. The CDR3 length is 13 residues. Trimming stripped 6 bases from V and 0 bases from J, with 5 bases between. CDR1 and CDR2 (germline): MRHNA, SNTAGT.

The CDR3 DNA reads TGCGCCAGCAGTCAACGTATGCAGGGGGTCTACAATGAGCAGTTCTTC. Translating it yields CASSQRMQGVYNEQFF. The chain is built from TRBV5-1 and TRBJ2-1; TRBD1 aligns across 7 bases. The V gene's germline CDR1 is SGHRS and CDR2 YFSETQ. Unmatched junction bases numbered 11, after V lost 5 bases and J lost 3 bases. The CDR3 is 16 amino acids.

The chain recombines TRBV6-6 with TRBJ1-1, with TRBD1 identical over 11 bases. CDR1 is MNHNY, CDR2 SVGAGI, per germline (reference sequence). After removal of 5 bases from V and 4 bases from J, the junction contained 9 bases not matched to a gene. CDR3 length: 16 residues. CDR3 DNA sequence: TGTGCCAGCAGTCGCGGGGACAGGGGGAGGGGCACTGAAGCTTTCTTT. Translating gives CASSRGDRGRGTEAFF.

The chain uses TRBV18 and TRBJ2-7, with TRBD2 matching 8 bases. V gave up 6 bases and J gave up 2 bases; unmatched junction bases: 6. CDR3 length equals 14 residues. Germline V gene data show CDR1 as KGHSH and CDR2 as LQKENI. CDR3 loop: CASSIAGTTYEQYF. The CDR3 region has the DNA TGTGCCAGCTCGATAGCGGGGACTACCTACGAGCAGTACTTC.

This sequence joins TRBV10-2 and TRBJ2-6; a possible D gene is TRBD2 (5 bases). CDR1 is WSHSY and CDR2 is SAAADI in the germline V gene. This CDR3 has 16 residues. V lost 2 bases and J lost 0, with 8 bases in between. The CDR3 DNA sequence: TGCGCCAGCAGTGAGGCGGGCTTCTCTGGGGCCAACGTCCTGACTTTC. The encoded protein is CASSEAGFSGANVLTF.

This chain uses TRBV18 with TRBJ1-1, with D perhaps TRBD1 (5 bases). Trimming took off 3 bases at V and 3 bases at J, with 11 bases between the two ends. The germline CDR1 and CDR2 sequences are KGHSH and LQKENI. The CDR3 totals 14 residues. The CDR3 reads CASSPQGVDTEAFF. Here the CDR3 DNA reads TGTGCCAGCTCACCTCAAGGGGTGGACACTGAAGCTTTCTTT. Using reference TRBV18 and TRBJ1-1 for the parts outside the CDR3, the full variable domain is NAGVMQNPRHLVRRRGQEARLRCSPMKGHSHVYWYRQLPEEGLKFMVYLQKENIIDESGMPKERFSAEFPKEGPSILRIQQVVRGDSAAYFCASSPQGVDTEAFFGQGTRLTVV.

Written as DNA, the CDR3 is TGTGCCAGCAGTATTCCAGGGGCTGGAAACACCATATATTTT. Amino acid sequence: CASSIPGAGNTIYF. V is TRBV2 and J is TRBJ1-3; a possible D gene is TRBD1 (6 bases). This CDR3 is built from 14 residues. CDR1 is SNHLY, CDR2 FYNNEI, per germline. V lost 5 bases, J lost 2 bases, and 10 bases lay in between.

The genes are TRBV27 and TRBJ2-3; 9 bases are a match to TRBD2. J lost 0 bases, V lost 6 bases, and 10 bases had no gene match. There are 17 residues in the CDR3. CDR1 and CDR2 (germline): MNHEY, SMNVEV (reference sequence). CDR3 loop: CASRAGTSSSSTDTQYF. CDR3 DNA sequence: TGTGCCAGCAGGGCCGGGACTAGCAGCTCTAGCACAGATACGCAGTATTTT.

The rearrangement uses TRBV11-2 and TRBJ2-1; no clear D. V was clipped by 3 bases and J by 9 bases, with 6 bases between them. This CDR3 contains 11 residues. Germline CDR1 reads SGHAT; CDR2 reads FQNNGV. For the CDR3, the DNA is TGTGCCAGCAGCTTGTATTCTGAGCAGTTCTTC. Amino acids: CASSLYSEQFF.

This clone showed up just a few times. The chain employs TRBV11-2 and TRBJ1-5; no firm D call. Trimming left V 5 bases short and J 2 bases short, with 7 bases between. This CDR3 spans 13 amino acids. Germline lookup yields CDR1 SGHAT and CDR2 FQNNGV. CDR3 DNA: TGTGCCAGCAGCGTTAAAGGCAATCAGCCCCAGCATTTT. It specifies CASSVKGNQPQHF.

The sample holds a few counts of this clone. The chain couples TRBV30 to TRBJ1-2, with no clear D. V shed 1 base and J shed 6 bases, with 18 bases lying between them. Germline CDR1 and CDR2: GTSNPN and SVGIG (reference sequence). This CDR3 has 15 residues. DNA for the CDR3: TGTGCCTGGAGTGAGTATGCAGGCCGTGGGGATGGCTACACCTTC. Translating gives CAWSEYAGRGDGYTF.

This chain connects TRBV5-1 to TRBJ1-1, with D uncertain. Deletions cut 0 bases from V and 0 bases from J, with 3 bases between. Germline V CDR1 and CDR2: SGHRS, YFSETQ. CDR3 size: 13 residues. The CDR3 DNA follows: TGCGCCAGCAGCTTGGCGTTGAACACTGAAGCTTTCTTT. This translates into CASSLALNTEAFF.

V usage is TRBV7-8 and J usage is TRBJ2-1, with TRBD2 identical over 8 bases. The CDR3 is 17 residues long. Germline CDR1 is SGHVS and CDR2 is FQNEAQ. V trimming: 4 bases; J trimming: 4 bases; junction bases outside the gene matches: 12. CDR3 region: CASSSILLAGPYNEQFF. Here the CDR3 DNA reads TGTGCCAGCAGCTCCATCCTTCTAGCGGGTCCTTACAATGAGCAGTTCTTC. Full variable domain (remainder filled in from reference TRBV7-8 and TRBJ2-1): GAGVSQSPRYKVAKRGQDVALRCDPISGHVSLFWYQQALGQGPEFLTYFQNEAQLDKSGLPSDRFFAERPEGSVSTLKIQRTQQEDSAVYLCASSSILLAGPYNEQFFGPGTRLTVL.

This chain uses TRBV24-1 with TRBJ2-1; maybe TRBD1 (6 bases). V was pared by 4 bases and J by 2 bases, with 14 bases between. Germline V gene lookup returns CDR1 KGHDR and CDR2 SFDVKD. This CDR3 contains 16 residues. The CDR3 coding sequence is TGTGCCACCAGTGAATCGAACAGGGACCCCTACAATGAGCAGTTCTTC. Translation gives CATSESNRDPYNEQFF.

CDR3 coding DNA: TGCGCCAGCAGCCAAACCCCAGGAAATCTCAATCAGCCCCAGCATTTT. Its protein product is CASSQTPGNLNQPQHF. The chain recombines TRBV4-1 with TRBJ1-5; D is unresolved. The CDR3 spans 16 residues. V was trimmed by 2 bases and J by 3 bases, leaving 14 bases between them. CDR1 is MGHRA and CDR2 is YSYEKL in the germline V gene.

The chain is built from TRBV7-9 and TRBJ2-1, with 7 bases identical to TRBD1. The V gene end was trimmed by 7 bases and the J gene end by 5 bases; junction bases not matched to a gene: 17. CDR1 SEHNR and CDR2 FQNEAQ come from the germline V gene (reference sequence). This CDR3 is built from 17 residues. The CDR3 here is CASTSPATGQRDNEQFF. CDR3 bases: TGTGCCAGCACCTCACCAGCGACGGGACAGCGCGACAATGAGCAGTTCTTC.

The chain joins TRBV28 to TRBJ1-5, with 7 nucleotides matching TRBD1. After removal of 4 bases from V and 5 bases from J, the junction contained 8 bases not matched to a gene. The CDR3 runs 15 residues. Germline V gene data show CDR1 as MDHEN and CDR2 as SYDVKM. The CDR3 coding sequence is TGTGCCAGCAGTTATTTCGGGACAGAGTATCAGCCCCAGCATTTT. Translated: CASSYFGTEYQPQHF.

Only a few counts were recorded for this clone. This chain connects TRBV7-2 to TRBJ2-3; 8 nucleotides line up with TRBD1. Germline V gene data show CDR1 as SGHTA and CDR2 as FQGNSA. This CDR3 is 15 amino acids long. V dropped 5 bases and J dropped 2; count of bases not matched to a gene: 6. CDR3 in DNA: TGTGCCAGCAGCCCCCAGGACAGGGACACAGATACGCAGTATTTT. Its protein is CASSPQDRDTDTQYF.

This clone was picked up one time. The CDR3, as DNA: TGCAGTGCTAGTAAGGAGCCAGATACGCAGTATTTT. It codes for CSASKEPDTQYF. J is TRBJ2-3 and V is TRBV20-1; unclear D gene. Looked up from germline, CDR1 is DFQATT and CDR2 is SNEGSKA (reference sequence). The CDR3 is 12 residues long. V was pared by 3 bases and J by 4 bases, with 8 bases between.

This rearrangement joins TRBV5-6 to TRBJ1-4, with 10 bases identical to TRBD1. This CDR3 spans 16 amino acids. Per germline, CDR1 SGHDT and CDR2 YYEEEE. The V gene end was trimmed by 4 bases and the J gene end by 3 bases; junction bases not matched to a gene: 6. Here the CDR3 DNA reads TGTGCCAGCAGCACCCCGGGACAGGGGCCTAATGAAAAACTGTTTTTT. It encodes CASSTPGQGPNEKLFF.

The rearrangement links TRBV7-6 to TRBJ2-7; weak D call: TRBD2 (7 bases). The germline V gene has CDR1 SGHVS and CDR2 FNYEAQ. The CDR3 runs to 15 residues. With 5 bases removed from V and 4 bases from J, the gap between germline ends came to 18 bases. The DNA of the CDR3 is TGTGCCAGCAGCCCCGCCGGGGGGCGAAGTTACGAGCAGTACTTC. It specifies CASSPAGGRSYEQYF.